A single TCR beta chain is shown here with its context. Antigen specificity is unknown. This specimen comes from a study of Graves' ophthalmopathy and Graves' hyperthyroidism. Study-level background: Blood was drawn at initial diagnosis, before any treatment.

From RNA, the CDR3 regions of TCR beta chains were amplified and sequenced. RT-PCR with HTBI primers came first, then second-round multiplex PCR. One entry per CDR3 protein results from TCRdb running MiXCR on the multiplex PCR reads. This table holds under 400,000 distinct CDR3 sequences, roughly 17% found once. The CDR3 spans 12 residues. V was cut by 5 bases and J by 10 bases, with 14 bases left in between. CDR1 is SEHNR, CDR2 FQNEAQ, per germline (reference sequence). General study points: Detection in blood was also observed for most expanded thyroid clonotypes above 0.001 frequency.

Clinical symptoms, serum thyroxine, TRAb, thyroid ultrasound and orbital computed tomography formed the basis of diagnosis. The rearrangement joins TRBV7-9 to TRBJ1-2, with D possibly TRBD1 on 5 matching bases. The TCR was taken from an adult man with Graves' ophthalmopathy. The sample was peripheral blood. CDR3 residues: CASSVGGCPYTF. In DNA, the CDR3 is TGTGCCAGCAGCGTGGGGGGGTGCCCCTACACCTTC.